The present T cell receptor (beta chain) was sequenced within a study of blood T cell repertoires in COVID-19. About the research overall: Both acute and convalescent COVID-19 samples were obtained from the United States, Italy and Spain. T cells, B-cell-depleted T cells, or PBMCs provided the cDNA or gDNA that served as material.

V lost 4 bases, J lost 5 bases, and 8 bases stayed unmatched. This CDR3 is 14 amino acids long. CDR1 is SQVTM, CDR2 ANQGSEA, per germline. How the authors handled the data: Reference gene primers were amplified, and this amplification served to estimate nucleated cell counts. Profiling relied on immunoSEQ multiplex PCR, and the TCRdb table lists in-frame clones only, not all of them. V and J calls and clone size are those listed in that table; D and trimming were worked out from the DNA. The table shows 85,000 to 95,000 clones, with approximately 85% occurring only once. This sequence was found in a human donor in a cohort sampled during active COVID-19. The sample was peripheral blood. This chain joins TRBV29-1 and TRBJ2-5; TRBD1 agrees at 9 bases. The CDR3 DNA sequence: TGCAGCGTTGGTGGGGGACAGGGCGGCGAGACCCAGTACTTC. Protein: CSVGGGQGGETQYF.